This TCR beta chain was found in a study of cytotoxic CD8 clonotypes in ibrutinib-treated CLL (TCRdb year 2021). A note on the overall study: The cohort had about ten relapsed/refractory and more than 14 treatment-naive patients; 17 to 18 were IGHV unmutated. Partial responses were observed in some 24 patients and complete responses in 2; after a median follow-up of roughly 62 months, remission was maintained in approximately 14 patients and progression was observed in some twelve. Response samples were obtained after a median of approximately eleven months of treatment, with a range of about 6 to 36 months. An average of about 260,000 productive templates and 94,082 productive rearrangements was obtained per sample. Of the approximately 86 participants in the trial, roughly 26 had longitudinal samples available. Cryopreserved peripheral blood mononuclear cells were collected before treatment, at response, and at either disease progression or sustained remission. All remission and progressive disease samples were collected while patients were still receiving ibrutinib.

About this clone itself: There is no known antigen for this receptor. Per-nucleotide qualities are absent, and no much larger clonotype sits a single base away.

The time point label, as the study defines it: approximately eleven months on ibrutinib. For TCR beta library preparation, approximately 2 micrograms of genomic DNA was extracted from cryopreserved PBMCs. Longitudinal blood samples from CLL patients on ibrutinib monotherapy underwent high-throughput TCR beta sequencing. Patients were enrolled in a phase 2 open-label single-center ibrutinib monotherapy trial. On a MiSeq, deep resolution sequencing aimed for a depth between 1 in 1 million and 1 in 200,000 T cells, with each clonotype covered 10x on average. The immunoSEQ hsTCRB Kit was used to generate the TCR beta libraries. In the original analysis: Data were analyzed with ImmunoSEQ Data Assistant and ImmunoSEQ Analyzer, with V, D and J genes assigned per IMGT definitions. Clonality, with values ranging from 0 to 1, was calculated as one minus the normalized Shannon entropy of productive rearrangement frequencies. Only overrepresented clonotypes making up at least 0.05% of the repertoire of each patient were included in the public clonotype analysis. Thirteen age-matched healthy donor repertoires from immuneACCESS were used as controls for clonality. In TCRdb, the immuneACCESS table is reduced to in-frame sequences with V and J assigned. These tables do not hold every clone; where another copy was compared, an unresolved V gene accounts for under half, and the others remain unexplained. V, J and clone size were drawn from that table, and D and trimming were deduced from the DNA. Counted in this sample were some 200,000 clones; approximately 75% of them appeared once. The top ten clones comprise 11% of the sample.

Looking up the germline V gene yields CDR1 SGHRS and CDR2 YFSETQ. Measured from the cysteine to the phenylalanine, the CDR3 is 15 residues long. The CDR3 DNA has 45 bases and is translated from base 1. The junction shows trimming of 4 bases on V and 9 bases on J, and the gene matches do not reach 6 bases of it. Study-wide conclusions, independent of this receptor: Baseline clonality exceeded that of age-matched healthy donors and correlated strongly with circulating CD8+ T-cell counts. At ibrutinib response clonality went up, during sustained remission it held steady, and at progression it dropped back toward baseline. Public clonotypes were rare and either shrank or stayed stable during treatment, and the rise in clonality at ibrutinib response reflected expansion of private clonotypes. Sustained-remission and progressing patients did not have matched sampling times, and lymph node repertoires were not examined.

The sequenced sample was PBMCs, obtained after 12 months of ibrutinib treatment. The TCR originated in a human donor with chronic lymphocytic leukemia. The chain couples TRBV5-1 to TRBJ2-1; 14 junctional bases match TRBD2. The CDR3 protein is CASSETSGGAREQFF. The DNA reads TGCGCCAGCAGCGAGACTAGCGGGGGGGCCCGTGAGCAGTTCTTC.